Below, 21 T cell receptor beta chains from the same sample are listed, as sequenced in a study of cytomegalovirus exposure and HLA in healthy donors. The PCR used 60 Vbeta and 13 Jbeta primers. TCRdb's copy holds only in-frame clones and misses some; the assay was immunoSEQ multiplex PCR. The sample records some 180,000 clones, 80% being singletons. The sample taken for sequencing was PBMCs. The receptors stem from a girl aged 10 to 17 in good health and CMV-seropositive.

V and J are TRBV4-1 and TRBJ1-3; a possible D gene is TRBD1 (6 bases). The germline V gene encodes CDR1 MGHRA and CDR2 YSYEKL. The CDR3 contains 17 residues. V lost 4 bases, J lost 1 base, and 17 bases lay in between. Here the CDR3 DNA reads TGCGCCAGCAGCCGGGGGGGCTTGGCACTTTCTGGAAACACCATATATTTT. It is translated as CASSRGGLALSGNTIYF.

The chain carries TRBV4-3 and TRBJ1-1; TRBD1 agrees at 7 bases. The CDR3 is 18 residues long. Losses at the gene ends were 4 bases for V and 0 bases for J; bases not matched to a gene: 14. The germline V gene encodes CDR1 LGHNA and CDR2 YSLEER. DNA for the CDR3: TGCGCCAGCAGCCGAAGTATGGGACAGTCAACCTTGAACACTGAAGCTTTCTTT. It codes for CASSRSMGQSTLNTEAFF.

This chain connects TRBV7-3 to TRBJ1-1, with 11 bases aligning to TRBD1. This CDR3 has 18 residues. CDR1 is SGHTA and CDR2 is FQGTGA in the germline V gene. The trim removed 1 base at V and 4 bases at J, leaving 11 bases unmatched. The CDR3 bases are TGTGCCAGCAGCTTAAGGGGGCCTCCCGGGACAGGGGGCACTGAAGCTTTCTTT. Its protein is CASSLRGPPGTGGTEAFF.

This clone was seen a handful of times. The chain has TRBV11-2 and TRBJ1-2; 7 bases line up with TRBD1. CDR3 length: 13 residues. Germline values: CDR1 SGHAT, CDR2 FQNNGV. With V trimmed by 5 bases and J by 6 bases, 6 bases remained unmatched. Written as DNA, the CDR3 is TGTGCCAGCAGCCAGGACAGGAACCATGGCTACACCTTC. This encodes CASSQDRNHGYTF.

This CDR3 reads CASRLRLAGTYEQYF. CDR3 nucleotide sequence: TGTGCCAGTAGATTGAGACTAGCGGGCACCTACGAGCAGTACTTC. The chain carries TRBV2 and TRBJ2-7; 10 nucleotides match TRBD2. J was trimmed by 2 bases and V by 9 bases; bases with no gene match: 10. CDR3 length: 15 amino acids. Germline-derived CDR1 and CDR2 are SNHLY and FYNNEI.

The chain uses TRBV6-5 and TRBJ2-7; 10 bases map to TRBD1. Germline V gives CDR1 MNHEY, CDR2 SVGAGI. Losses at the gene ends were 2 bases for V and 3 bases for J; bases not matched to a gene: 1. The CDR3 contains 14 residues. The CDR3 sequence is CASSYGTGVYEQYF. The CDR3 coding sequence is TGTGCCAGCAGTTACGGGACAGGGGTCTACGAGCAGTACTTC.

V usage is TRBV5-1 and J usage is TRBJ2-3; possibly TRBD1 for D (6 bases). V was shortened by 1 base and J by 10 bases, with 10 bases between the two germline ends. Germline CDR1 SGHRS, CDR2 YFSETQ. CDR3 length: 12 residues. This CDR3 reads CASSLSGESQYF. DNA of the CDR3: TGCGCCAGCAGCTTGTCAGGGGAGTCGCAGTATTTT.

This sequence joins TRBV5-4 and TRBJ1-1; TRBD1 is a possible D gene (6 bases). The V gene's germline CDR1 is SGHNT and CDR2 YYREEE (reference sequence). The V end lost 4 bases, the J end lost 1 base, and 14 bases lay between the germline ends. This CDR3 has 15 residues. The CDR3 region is CASSRPTGRNTEAFF. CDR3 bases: TGTGCCAGCAGCCGACCGACAGGAAGGAACACTGAAGCTTTCTTT.

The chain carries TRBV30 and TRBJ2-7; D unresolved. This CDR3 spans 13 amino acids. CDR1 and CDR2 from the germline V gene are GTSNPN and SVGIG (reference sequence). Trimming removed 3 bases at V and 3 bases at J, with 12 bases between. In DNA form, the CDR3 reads TGTGCCTGGAGGCACAGCCTTATCTACGAGCAGTACTTC. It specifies CAWRHSLIYEQYF.

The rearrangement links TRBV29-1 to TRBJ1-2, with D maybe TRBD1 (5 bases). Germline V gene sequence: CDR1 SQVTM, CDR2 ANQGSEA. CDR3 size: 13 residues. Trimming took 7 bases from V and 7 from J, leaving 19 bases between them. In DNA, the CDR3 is TGCAGCGCTTCAACTTGGGGGGAGGGTGGCTACACCTTC. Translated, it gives CSASTWGEGGYTF.

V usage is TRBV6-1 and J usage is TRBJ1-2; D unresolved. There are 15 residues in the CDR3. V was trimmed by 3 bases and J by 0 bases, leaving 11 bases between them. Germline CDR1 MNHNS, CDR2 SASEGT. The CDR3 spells CASSEFGGANYGYTF. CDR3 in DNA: TGTGCCAGCAGTGAGTTCGGAGGAGCTAACTATGGCTACACCTTC.

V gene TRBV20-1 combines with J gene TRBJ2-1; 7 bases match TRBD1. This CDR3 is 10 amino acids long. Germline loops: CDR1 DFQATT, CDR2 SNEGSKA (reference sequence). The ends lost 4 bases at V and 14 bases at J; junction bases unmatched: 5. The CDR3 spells CSATHQGEFF. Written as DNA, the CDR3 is TGCAGTGCTACCCACCAGGGGGAGTTCTTC.

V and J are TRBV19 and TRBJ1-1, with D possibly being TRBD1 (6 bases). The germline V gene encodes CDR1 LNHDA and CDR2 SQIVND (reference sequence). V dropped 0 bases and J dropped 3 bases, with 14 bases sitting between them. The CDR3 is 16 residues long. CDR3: CASSIDGRGGYTEAFF. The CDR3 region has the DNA TGTGCCAGTAGTATAGATGGCAGGGGTGGATACACTGAAGCTTTCTTT.

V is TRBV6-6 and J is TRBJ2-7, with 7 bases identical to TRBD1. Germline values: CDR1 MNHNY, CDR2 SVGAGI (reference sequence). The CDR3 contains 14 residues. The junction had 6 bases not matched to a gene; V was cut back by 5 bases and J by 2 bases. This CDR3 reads CASSTDRFAYEQYF. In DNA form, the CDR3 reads TGTGCCAGCAGTACGGACAGGTTTGCCTACGAGCAGTACTTC.

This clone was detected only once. The DNA for the CDR3 is TGTGCCTGGAGTGTGACTAGCGGGAGAACCACCGGGGAGCTGTTTTTT. Translation gives CAWSVTSGRTTGELFF. The genes are TRBV30 and TRBJ2-2, with TRBD2 matching over 12 bases. The CDR3 covers 16 residues. The junction had 3 bases not matched to a gene; V was cut back by 0 bases and J by 4 bases. Germline V gene data show CDR1 as GTSNPN and CDR2 as SVGIG (reference sequence). Full variable domain (missing parts from reference TRBV30 and TRBJ2-2): SQTIHQWPATLVQPVGSPLSLECTVEGTSNPNLYWYRQAAGRGLQLLFYSVGIGQISSEVPQNLSASRPQDRQFILSSKKLLLSDSGFYLCAWSVTSGRTTGELFFGEGSRLTVL.

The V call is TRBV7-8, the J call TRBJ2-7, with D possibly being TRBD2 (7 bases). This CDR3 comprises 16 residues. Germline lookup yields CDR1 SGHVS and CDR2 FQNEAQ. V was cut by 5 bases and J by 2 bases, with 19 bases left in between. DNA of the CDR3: TGTGCCAGCAGCATGGGGCGGGGGCGCCAAGCCTACGAGCAGTACTTC. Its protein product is CASSMGRGRQAYEQYF.

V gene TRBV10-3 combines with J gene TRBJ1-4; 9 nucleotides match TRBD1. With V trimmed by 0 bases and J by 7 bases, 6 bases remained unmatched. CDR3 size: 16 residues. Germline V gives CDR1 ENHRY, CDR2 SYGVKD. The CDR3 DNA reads TGTGCCATCAGTGAGTCGGGGGGACAGGGACGTGAAAAACTGTTTTTT. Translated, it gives CAISESGGQGREKLFF.

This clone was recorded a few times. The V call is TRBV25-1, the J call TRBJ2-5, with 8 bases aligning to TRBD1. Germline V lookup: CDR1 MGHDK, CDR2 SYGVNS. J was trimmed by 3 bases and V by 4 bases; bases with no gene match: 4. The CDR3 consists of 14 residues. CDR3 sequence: CASSGWTGKETQYF. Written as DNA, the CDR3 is TGTGCCAGCAGTGGGTGGACAGGGAAAGAGACCCAGTACTTC.

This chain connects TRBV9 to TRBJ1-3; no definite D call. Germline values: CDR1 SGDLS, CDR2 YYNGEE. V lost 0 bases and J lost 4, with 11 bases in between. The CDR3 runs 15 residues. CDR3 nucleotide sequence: TGTGCCAGCAGCGTAGCTCTGGCTTTGGGAAACACCATATATTTT. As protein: CASSVALALGNTIYF.

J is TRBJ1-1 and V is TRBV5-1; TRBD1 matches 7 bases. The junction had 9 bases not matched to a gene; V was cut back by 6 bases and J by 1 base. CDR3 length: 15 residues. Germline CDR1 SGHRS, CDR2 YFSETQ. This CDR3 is CASTAHRGENTEAFF. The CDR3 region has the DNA TGCGCCAGCACCGCTCACAGGGGAGAGAACACTGAAGCTTTCTTT.

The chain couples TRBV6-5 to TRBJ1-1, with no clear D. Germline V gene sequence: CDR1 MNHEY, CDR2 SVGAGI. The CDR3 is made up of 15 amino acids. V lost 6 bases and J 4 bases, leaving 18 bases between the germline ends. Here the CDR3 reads CASRLPGNRVTEAFF. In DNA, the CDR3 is TGTGCCAGCAGATTACCCGGGAATAGGGTCACTGAAGCTTTCTTT.